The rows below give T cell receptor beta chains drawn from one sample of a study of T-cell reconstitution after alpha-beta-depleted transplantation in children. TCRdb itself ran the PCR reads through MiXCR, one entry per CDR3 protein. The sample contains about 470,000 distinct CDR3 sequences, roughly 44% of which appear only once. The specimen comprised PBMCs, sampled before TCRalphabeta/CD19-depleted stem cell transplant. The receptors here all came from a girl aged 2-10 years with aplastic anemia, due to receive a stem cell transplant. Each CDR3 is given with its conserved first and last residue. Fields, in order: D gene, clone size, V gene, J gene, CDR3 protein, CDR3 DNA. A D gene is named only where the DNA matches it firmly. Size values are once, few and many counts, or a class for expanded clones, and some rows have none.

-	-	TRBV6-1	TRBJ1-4	CASGGLSNGELFF	TGTGCCAGCGGAGGACTGAGTAATGGGGAACTGTTTTTT
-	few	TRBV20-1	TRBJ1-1	CSGFRGGNTEAFF	TGCAGTGGCTTCCGAGGGGGGAACACTGAAGCTTTCTTT
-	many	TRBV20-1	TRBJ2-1	CSAVIAETKVHEQFF	TGCAGTGCCGTAATAGCGGAGACGAAGGTTCATGAGCAGTTCTTC
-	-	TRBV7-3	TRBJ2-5	CASSPRHQTGETQYF	TGTGCCAGCAGCCCACGACACCAGACGGGAGAGACCCAGTACTTC
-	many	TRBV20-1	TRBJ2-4	CSARTQGKNIQYF	TGCAGTGCTAGAACCCAGGGCAAAAACATTCAGTACTTC
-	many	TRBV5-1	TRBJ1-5	CASSLYPDSILSNQPQHF	TGCGCCAGCAGCTTGTATCCGGATAGCATCCTTAGCAATCAGCCCCAGCATTTT
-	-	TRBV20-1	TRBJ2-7	CSARESGAVYEQYF	TGCAGTGCTAGAGAGTCAGGGGCGGTCTACGAGCAGTACTTC
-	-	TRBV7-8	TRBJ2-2	CASSALAQFRLTGNTGELFF	TGTGCCAGCAGCGCATTGGCCCAGTTTCGATTAACAGGGAACACCGGGGAGCTGTTTTTT
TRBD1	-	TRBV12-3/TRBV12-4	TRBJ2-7	CASSRQGVTYEQYF	TGTGCCAGCAGTCGACAGGGAGTAACCTACGAGCAGTACTTC
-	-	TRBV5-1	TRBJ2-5	CASSFRDLETQYF	TGCGCCAGCAGCTTTCGGGACCTAGAGACCCAGTACTTC
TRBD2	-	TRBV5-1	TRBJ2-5	CASSLKSGGVQETQYF	TGCGCCAGCAGCTTGAAAAGCGGGGGAGTTCAAGAGACCCAGTACTTC
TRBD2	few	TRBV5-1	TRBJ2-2	CASSPGSSGYTGELFF	TGCGCCAGCAGCCCAGGGTCTAGCGGTTACACCGGGGAGCTGTTTTTT
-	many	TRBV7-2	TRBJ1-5	CASSLGGIYSNQPQHF	TGTGCCAGCAGCTTAGGCGGGATTTATAGCAATCAGCCCCAGCATTTT
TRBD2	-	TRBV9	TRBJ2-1	CASSVTSGSSYNEQFF	TGTGCCAGCAGCGTAACGAGCGGGAGTTCCTACAATGAGCAGTTCTTC
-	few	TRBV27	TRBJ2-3	CASRVRGTSTDTQYF	TGTGCCAGCAGGGTCAGGGGAACTAGCACAGATACGCAGTATTTT
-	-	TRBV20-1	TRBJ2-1	CSAIGRRPLSSYNEQFF	TGCAGTGCTATAGGGCGGAGGCCCTTAAGCTCCTACAATGAGCAGTTCTTC
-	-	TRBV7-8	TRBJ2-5	CASSAPTGTAGGQETQYF	TGTGCCAGCAGCGCCCCGACCGGGACCGCAGGGGGGCAAGAGACCCAGTACTTC
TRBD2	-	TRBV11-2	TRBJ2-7	CASSLRNPLAPSDYEQYF	TGTGCCAGCAGCTTACGGAACCCACTAGCGCCCTCCGACTACGAGCAGTACTTC
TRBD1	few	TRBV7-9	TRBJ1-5	CASSLTGTGGNQPQHF	TGTGCCAGCAGCTTGACCGGGACAGGGGGCAATCAGCCCCAGCATTTT
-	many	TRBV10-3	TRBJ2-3	CAISGGPTDTQYF	TGTGCCATCAGTGGCGGGCCCACAGATACGCAGTATTTT
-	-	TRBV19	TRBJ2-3	CASKRTSRADTQYF	TGTGCCAGTAAACGGACATCCAGAGCAGATACGCAGTATTTT
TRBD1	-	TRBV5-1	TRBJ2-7	CASSSGTGVSYEQYF	TGCGCCAGCAGCTCCGGGACAGGCGTCTCCTACGAGCAGTACTTC
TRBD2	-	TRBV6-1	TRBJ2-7	CASSEVGLRYEQYF	TGTGCCAGCAGTGAAGTGGGACTACGGTACGAGCAGTACTTC
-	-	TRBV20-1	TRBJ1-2	CSASTTTGSYGYTF	TGCAGTGCTAGTACGACGACAGGATCCTATGGCTACACCTTC
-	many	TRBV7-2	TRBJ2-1	CASSLMGGGGPAQFF	TGTGCCAGCAGCTTAATGGGGGGTGGTGGCCCAGCGCAGTTCTTC
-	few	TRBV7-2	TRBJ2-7	CASSSGTLDYEQYF	TGTGCCAGCAGCTCCGGGACTCTCGACTACGAGCAGTACTTC
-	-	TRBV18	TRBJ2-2	CASSRGRTANTGELFF	TGTGCCAGCTCACGCGGACGGACCGCGAACACCGGGGAGCTGTTTTTT
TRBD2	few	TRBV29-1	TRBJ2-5	CSVRLGGETQYF	TGCAGCGTACGCCTGGGGGGGGAGACCCAGTACTTC
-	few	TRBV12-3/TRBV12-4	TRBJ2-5	CASRPGRNQETQYF	TGTGCCAGCCGCCCGGGACGGAATCAAGAGACCCAGTACTTC
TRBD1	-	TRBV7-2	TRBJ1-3	CASSLRQGALNTIYF	TGTGCCAGCAGCTTGCGACAGGGGGCCTTAAACACCATATATTTT
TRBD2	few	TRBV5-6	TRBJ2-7	CASSWGGVGSGYEQYF	TGTGCCAGCAGCTGGGGGGGAGTTGGTAGCGGCTACGAGCAGTACTTC
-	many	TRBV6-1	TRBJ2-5	CASTGSGETQYF	TGTGCCAGCACCGGGAGCGGGGAGACCCAGTACTTC
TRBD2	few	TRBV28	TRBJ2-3	CASSSPASGYTDTQYF	TGTGCCAGCAGTTCCCCGGCTAGCGGCTACACAGATACGCAGTATTTT
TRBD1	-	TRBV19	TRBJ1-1	CASRRTGDTEAFF	TGTGCCAGTAGAAGGACAGGGGACACTGAAGCTTTCTTT
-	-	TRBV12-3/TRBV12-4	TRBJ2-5	CASSRTETQYF	TGTGCCAGCAGTCGGACAGAGACCCAGTACTTC
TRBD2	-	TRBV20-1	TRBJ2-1	CSARPPLAGSYNEQFF	TGCAGTGCTAGACCGCCCCTAGCGGGGTCCTACAATGAGCAGTTCTTC
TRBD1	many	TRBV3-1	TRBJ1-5	CASSQETGGNQPQHF	TGTGCCAGCAGCCAAGAGACAGGGGGCAATCAGCCCCAGCATTTT
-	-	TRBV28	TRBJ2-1	CASSSETTYNEQFF	TGTGCCAGCAGTTCGGAGACAACCTACAATGAGCAGTTCTTC
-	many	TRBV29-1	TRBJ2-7	CSVAGHLYEQYF	TGCAGCGTCGCGGGACACCTCTACGAGCAGTACTTC
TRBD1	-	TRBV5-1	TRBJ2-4	CASSGGQSKNIQYF	TGCGCCAGCAGCGGGGGACAGAGCAAAAACATTCAGTACTTC
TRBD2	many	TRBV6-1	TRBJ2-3	CASSEVSGSTDTQYF	TGTGCCAGCAGTGAAGTTAGCGGGAGCACAGATACGCAGTATTTT
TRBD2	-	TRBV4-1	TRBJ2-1	CASSQETSGGEQFF	TGCGCCAGCAGCCAAGAAACTAGCGGGGGTGAGCAGTTCTTC
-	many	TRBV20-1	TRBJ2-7	CSARRDGSYEQYF	TGCAGTGCTAGGAGGGACGGTTCCTACGAGCAGTACTTC
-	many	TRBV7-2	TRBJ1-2	CASSLGWPINYGYTF	TGTGCCAGCAGCTTAGGGTGGCCAATCAACTATGGCTACACCTTC
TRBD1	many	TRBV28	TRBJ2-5	CASSSGTGVQETQYF	TGTGCCAGCAGTTCCGGGACAGGGGTCCAAGAGACCCAGTACTTC
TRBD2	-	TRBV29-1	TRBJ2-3	CSVEEGLAADTQYF	TGCAGCGTTGAAGAGGGACTAGCGGCAGATACGCAGTATTTT
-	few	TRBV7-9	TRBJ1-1	CSSSSLPFRGSTEAFF	TGTTCCAGCAGCTCCCTTCCCTTCAGGGGTTCGACTGAAGCTTTCTTT
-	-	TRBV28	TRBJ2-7	CASSPDRKIAYEQYF	TGTGCCAGCAGCCCCGATCGTAAAATCGCCTACGAGCAGTACTTC
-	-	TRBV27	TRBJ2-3	CASRPLTSTDTQYF	TGTGCCAGCAGGCCCTTAACTAGCACAGATACGCAGTATTTT
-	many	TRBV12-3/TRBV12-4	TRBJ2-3	CASRVQGDTQYF	TGTGCCAGCAGAGTACAGGGAGATACGCAGTATTTT